The entry below describes one T cell receptor beta chain. At one end, the junction sequence differs from germline, possibly due to a read error. This record comes from a study of response to subunit inactivated influenza vaccine. In TCRdb, the RT-PCR reads were re-called with MiXCR into one record per CDR3 protein. The data contain more than 400,000 distinct CDR3 sequences, approximately 6.9% of them singletons. The sample in question was PBMCs from blood, obtained around 25 months after vaccination. The TCR comes from a man between 50 and 70 years old who received an inactivated influenza vaccine.

The CDR3 region is CASSLRTGEVF. CDR3 DNA sequence: TGTGCCAGCAGTCTCAGGACAGGGGAGGTATTC. J is TRBJ1-2 and V is TRBV12-3 or TRBV12-4, with TRBD1 identical over 9 bases. CDR3 length: 11 amino acids.